This T cell receptor beta chain was recorded in a study of read filtering for tumor transcriptome and immune sequencing. Turning to the study itself: Among patients, under 20 were male and more than 12 female, aged roughly 45 to 90 (mean approximately 64). Points from the study as a whole: Without single-read clonotypes, shared clonotype proportions correlated more between IR-seq and RNA-seq.

This clonotype was seen a single time. The antigen remains undetermined. This may come from a read error, since a much larger clone is one base off. From around 440 ng of RNA, a library with molecular barcoded alpha/delta and beta/gamma adaptors was made. MiXCR, run by TCRdb on the reads, gives a single entry per CDR3 protein. This table has 35,000 to 45,000 distinct CDR3 sequences, roughly an eighth appearing once. The sequencing sample was made of a population of CD138-negative cells sorted from bone marrow. This receptor was obtained from a donor at least 40 years old with multiple myeloma.

Written as DNA, the CDR3 is TGCAGCGTCTTGAGAGGGGACTCCTACAATGAGCAGTCCTTC. Protein: CSVLRGDSYNEQSF. The chain combines TRBV29-1 with TRBJ2-1; perhaps TRBD2 as D (6 bases). The V gene's germline CDR1 is SQVTM and CDR2 ANQGSEA. CDR3 length equals 14 residues.